This TCR beta chain was obtained from a study of blood T cells in healthy people across ages. General study results and limits: Per million T cells, TCR beta diversity dropped about linearly as age rose. No one knew whether donors had CMV, which possibly confounded expanded clonotype changes.

Alongside a J-beta primer mix, a sample-barcoded 5' primer served in a second PCR lasting about 6 to 12 cycles. Each cDNA molecule was tagged by a template-switch adaptor with 12 random nucleotides. All samples gave at least 2.5 million CDR3-containing paired-end reads. TCRdb ran MiXCR on the 5' RACE reads and lists one entry per CDR3 protein. The table shows approximately 1.5 million distinct CDR3 sequences, with under 55% occurring only once. On this clonotype: Its antigen is as yet unknown.

The specimen sequenced was blood. This sequence was found in a woman in her late teens or twenties in good health.

CDR3 region: CSATRQGRETQFF. The CDR3, as DNA: TGCAGTGCTACCCGACAGGGTCGGGAGACCCAGTTCTTC. This sequence joins TRBV20-1 and TRBJ2-1; maybe TRBD1 (7 bases). The germline gives CDR1 DFQATT, CDR2 SNEGSKA (reference sequence). Trimming removed 4 bases from V and 13 bases from J, with 20 bases in between. The length of the CDR3 is 13 residues.